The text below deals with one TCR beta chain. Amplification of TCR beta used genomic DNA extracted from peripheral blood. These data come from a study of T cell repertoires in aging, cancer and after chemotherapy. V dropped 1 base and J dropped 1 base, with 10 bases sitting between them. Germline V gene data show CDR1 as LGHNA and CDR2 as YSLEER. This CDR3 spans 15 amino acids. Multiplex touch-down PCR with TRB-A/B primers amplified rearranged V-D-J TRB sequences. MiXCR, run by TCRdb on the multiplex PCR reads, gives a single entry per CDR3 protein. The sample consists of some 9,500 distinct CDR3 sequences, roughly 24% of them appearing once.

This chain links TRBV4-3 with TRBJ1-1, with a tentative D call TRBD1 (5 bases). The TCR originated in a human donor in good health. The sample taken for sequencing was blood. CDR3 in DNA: TGCGCCAGCAGCCAAGCCCCCGACAGGAACACTGAAGCTTTCTTT. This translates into CASSQAPDRNTEAFF.